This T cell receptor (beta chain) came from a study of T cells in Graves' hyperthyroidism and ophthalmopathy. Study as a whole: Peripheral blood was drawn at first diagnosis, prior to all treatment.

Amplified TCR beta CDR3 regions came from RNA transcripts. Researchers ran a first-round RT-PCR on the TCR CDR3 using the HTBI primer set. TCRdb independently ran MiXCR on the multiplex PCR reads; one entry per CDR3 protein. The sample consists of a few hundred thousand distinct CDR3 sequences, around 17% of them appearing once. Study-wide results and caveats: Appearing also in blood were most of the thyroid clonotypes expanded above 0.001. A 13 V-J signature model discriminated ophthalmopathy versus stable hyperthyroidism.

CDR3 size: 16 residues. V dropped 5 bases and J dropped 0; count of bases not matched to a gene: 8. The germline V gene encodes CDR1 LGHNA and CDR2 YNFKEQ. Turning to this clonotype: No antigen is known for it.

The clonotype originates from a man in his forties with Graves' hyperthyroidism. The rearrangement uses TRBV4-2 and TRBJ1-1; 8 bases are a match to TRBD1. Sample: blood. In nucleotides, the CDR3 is TGTGCCAGCAGCTTAGGGGCAGGGGGCCTGAACACTGAAGCTTTCTTT. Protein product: CASSLGAGGLNTEAFF.